The entry that follows covers one T cell receptor (beta chain) sequence. These data originate in a study of beta chain features in type 1 diabetes. All of the isolated RNA was reverse transcribed, so expressed TCRB transcripts were sequenced. TCRdb's copy holds only in-frame clones and misses some; the assay was immunoSEQ multiplex PCR. The repertoire holds around 500,000 clones, with more than 9.5% as singletons. The CDR3 covers 14 residues. Looked up from germline, CDR1 is SGHRS and CDR2 is YFSETQ. Deletions cut 1 base from V and 5 bases from J, with 10 bases between. The V and J genes are TRBV5-1 and TRBJ2-1; D might be TRBD1 (5 bases). The receptor's source is a woman in her late teens or twenties in good health. Sequenced: naive CD4+ T cells from blood. The CDR3, as DNA: TGCGCCAGCAGCTTGATTGGCAGGGACAATGAGCAGTTCTTC. Protein: CASSLIGRDNEQFF. The entire variable domain, with the rest obtained from reference TRBV5-1 and TRBJ2-1, is as follows: KAGVTQTPRYLIKTRGQQVTLSCSPISGHRSVSWYQQTPGQGLQFLFEYFSETQRNKGNFPGRFSGRQFSNSRSEMNVSTLELGDSALYLCASSLIGRDNEQFFGPGTRLTVL.